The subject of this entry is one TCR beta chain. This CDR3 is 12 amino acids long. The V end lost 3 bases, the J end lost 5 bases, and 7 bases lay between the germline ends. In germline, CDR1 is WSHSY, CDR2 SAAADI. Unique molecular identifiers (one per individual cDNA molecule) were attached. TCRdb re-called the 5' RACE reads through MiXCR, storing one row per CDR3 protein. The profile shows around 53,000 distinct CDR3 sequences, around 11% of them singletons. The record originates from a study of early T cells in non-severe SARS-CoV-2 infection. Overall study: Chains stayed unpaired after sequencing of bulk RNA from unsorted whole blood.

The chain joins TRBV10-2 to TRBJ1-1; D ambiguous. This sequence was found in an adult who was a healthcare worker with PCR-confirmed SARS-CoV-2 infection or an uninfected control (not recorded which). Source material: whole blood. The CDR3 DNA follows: TGCGCCAGCAGTGACAGGTATACTGAAGCTTTCTTT. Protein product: CASSDRYTEAFF.